A single sample is the source of the 23 T cell receptor beta chains below, sequenced in a study of shared clonotypes between healthy human individuals (dated by TCRdb to 2020 to 2021). The library was built by means of the immunoSEQ multiplex PCR assay. Sourced from immuneACCESS, this table was stored by TCRdb with only in-frame sequences that have V and J called. A share of the clones is absent; for the studies checked, an unresolved V gene accounts for under half, and the remainder has no known explanation. This sample is represented by approximately 2.5 million clones; approximately 93% of them were singletons. The ten largest clonotypes hold 0.36% of the sample. Sequenced: naive CD4+ T cells from PBMCs. Taken with the paper, the label for cell subset or site translates to: CD45RA+ positively selected. These receptors originate from a young man in good health. Some clones in this sample may be carry-over from other donors' samples.

This clone was detected once. The chain uses TRBV19 and TRBJ2-7, with D possibly being TRBD2 (6 bases). Trimming removed 3 bases at V and 0 bases at J, with 15 bases between. CDR1 and CDR2 (germline): LNHDA, SQIVND (reference sequence). The CDR3 extends over 16 amino acids. The CDR3 is CASSILGGASSYEQYF. For the CDR3, the DNA is TGTGCCAGTAGTATTTTGGGGGGAGCCAGCTCCTACGAGCAGTACTTC.

This sequence joins TRBV4-1 and TRBJ2-7; 8 positions match TRBD2. The CDR3 extends over 16 amino acids. The V and J ends lost 4 bases and 2 bases, in that order; junction bases with no gene match: 10. Germline CDR1 is MGHRA and CDR2 is YSYEKL. CDR3 coding DNA: TGCGCCAGCAGCCCACCAGGACTAGCACTAACCTACGAGCAGTACTTC. Translated, it gives CASSPPGLALTYEQYF.

The V gene is TRBV30, the J gene TRBJ1-2, with D perhaps TRBD1 (5 bases). This CDR3 is built from 14 residues. Germline values: CDR1 GTSNPN, CDR2 SVGIG (reference sequence). V lost 0 bases to trimming and J lost 4 bases, with 12 bases between them. CDR3 protein: CAWSVEYRPYGYTF. CDR3 sequence (DNA): TGTGCCTGGAGTGTAGAGTACAGGCCCTATGGCTACACCTTC.

About this clone itself: One junction end does not reproduce the germline sequence, and a read error may be involved. The chain joins TRBV28 to TRBJ2-6; D is perhaps TRBD2 (7 bases). The length of the CDR3 is 17 residues. Germline CDR1 reads MDHEN; CDR2 reads SYDVKM. The CDR3 reads CATSRGGASGGANVLTF. The CDR3 region has the DNA TGTGCCACCAGTCGTGGGGGGGCCTCTGGTGGGGCCAACGTCCTGACTTTC.

CDR3 DNA: TGTGCCAGCAGCTCCCTCGGGCATAGCACAGATACGCAGTATTTT. This translates into CASSSLGHSTDTQYF. The rearrangement uses TRBV7-6 and TRBJ2-3, with D uncertain. Trimming removed 4 bases at V and 0 bases at J, with 11 bases between. Germline values: CDR1 SGHVS, CDR2 FNYEAQ. CDR3 length: 15 residues.

This chain connects TRBV10-3 to TRBJ1-1, with TRBD1 matching 8 bases. Germline V gene lookup returns CDR1 ENHRY and CDR2 SYGVKD. The CDR3 totals 14 residues. The J segment lost 3 bases and the V segment lost 10 bases, leaving 10 bases of the junction unmatched. The CDR3 nucleotides are TGTGCCACAGCCGACAGGGGCGGGGACACTGAAGCTTTCTTT. It encodes CATADRGGDTEAFF.

The genes are TRBV6-5 and TRBJ2-3; 11 bases are shared with TRBD2. The CDR3 is 15 residues long. Germline loops: CDR1 MNHEY, CDR2 SVGAGI. V shed 8 bases, J shed 3 bases, and the junction held 7 bases outside the gene matches. The CDR3 here is CASGLAGGRTDTQYF. CDR3 coding DNA: TGTGCCAGCGGCCTAGCGGGAGGACGGACAGATACGCAGTATTTT.

This rearrangement joins TRBV28 to TRBJ1-4, with a tentative D call TRBD1 (6 bases). The germline gives CDR1 MDHEN, CDR2 SYDVKM. The CDR3 is 15 residues long. Trimming took 4 bases from V and 7 from J, leaving 16 bases between them. The CDR3 is CASSSTGQGGEKLFF. CDR3 DNA: TGTGCCAGCAGTTCTACAGGGCAGGGTGGTGAAAAACTGTTTTTT. Full variable domain (rest looked up from reference TRBV28 and TRBJ1-4): DVKVTQSSRYLVKRTGEKVFLECVQDMDHENMFWYRQDPGLGLRLIYFSYDVKMKEKGDIPEGYSVSREKKERFSLILESASTNQTSMYLCASSSTGQGGEKLFFGSGTQLSVL.

The chain has TRBV7-9 and TRBJ2-3; D may be TRBD1 (5 bases). CDR1 is SEHNR, CDR2 FQNEAQ, per germline (reference sequence). The CDR3 runs to 16 residues. V was trimmed by 5 bases and J by 3 bases, leaving 18 bases between them. The CDR3 reads CASSADVGLRTDTQYF. The CDR3 DNA is TGTGCCAGCAGCGCAGACGTGGGGCTGCGTACAGATACGCAGTATTTT.

This clone has just one count. The V call is TRBV28, the J call TRBJ2-2, with 8 bases that match TRBD2. The germline CDR1 and CDR2 sequences are MDHEN and SYDVKM. The J segment lost 3 bases and the V segment lost 6 bases, leaving 18 bases of the junction unmatched. This CDR3 comprises 19 residues. The chain's CDR3 is CASSGLAPTSPAYTGELFF. CDR3 in DNA: TGTGCCAGCAGCGGACTAGCTCCGACCTCTCCCGCATACACCGGGGAGCTGTTTTTT. The variable domain in full, completed from reference TRBV28 and TRBJ2-2, reads DVKVTQSSRYLVKRTGEKVFLECVQDMDHENMFWYRQDPGLGLRLIYFSYDVKMKEKGDIPEGYSVSREKKERFSLILESASTNQTSMYLCASSGLAPTSPAYTGELFFGEGSRLTVL.

This sequence joins TRBV9 and TRBJ1-5; D call uncertain. V was trimmed by 0 bases and J by 6 bases, leaving 13 bases between them. CDR1 SGDLS and CDR2 YYNGEE come from the germline V gene. The CDR3 extends over 15 amino acids. The CDR3 DNA reads as TGTGCCAGCAGCGTAGACGAAAGGGTGGGTCAGCCCCAGCATTTT. Translating gives CASSVDERVGQPQHF.

The J gene is TRBJ2-7, the V gene TRBV28, with 7 positions matching TRBD2. This CDR3 contains 16 residues. Per the germline V gene, CDR1 is MDHEN and CDR2 is SYDVKM. The V gene end was trimmed by 5 bases and the J gene end by 0 bases; junction bases not matched to a gene: 10. The CDR3, as DNA: TGTGCCAGCAGTCCCCCTCGGGGAGGGAGCTCCTACGAGCAGTACTTC. Its protein product is CASSPPRGGSSYEQYF.

This clone was picked up a small number of times. J is TRBJ1-1 and V is TRBV29-1; possibly TRBD1 for D (5 bases). Trimming stripped 7 bases from V and 1 base from J, with 13 bases between. This CDR3 spans 13 amino acids. The germline V gene encodes CDR1 SQVTM and CDR2 ANQGSEA. The CDR3 sequence: CSAQRQTNTEAFF. The DNA for the CDR3 is TGCAGCGCCCAAAGACAGACGAACACTGAAGCTTTCTTT.

The genes are TRBV6-5 and TRBJ1-2; 9 bases agree with TRBD1. Per germline, CDR1 MNHEY and CDR2 SVGAGI. The V segment lost 2 bases and the J segment 5 bases; nucleotides outside the gene matches: 6. The CDR3 spans 15 residues. This CDR3 is CASSYKRQGDYGYTF. CDR3 sequence (DNA): TGTGCCAGCAGTTACAAAAGACAGGGGGATTATGGCTACACCTTC.

This rearrangement joins TRBV7-3 to TRBJ2-1; 8 bases are shared with TRBD2. Trimming cost V 5 bases and J 0 bases; bases outside gene matches: 3. The CDR3 is 15 residues long. Germline CDR1 is SGHTA and CDR2 is FQGTGA. The CDR3 DNA reads as TGTGCCAGCAGCAATAGCGGGGCCTCCTACAATGAGCAGTTCTTC. Protein sequence: CASSNSGASYNEQFF.

The table lists this clone with a count of one. The V call is TRBV19, the J call TRBJ2-7, with D maybe TRBD1 (7 bases). The CDR3 covers 14 residues. Trimming removed 6 bases at V and 5 bases at J, with 17 bases between. Germline V CDR1 and CDR2: LNHDA, SQIVND (reference sequence). CDR3 in amino acids: CASSPLTGRNEQYF. The CDR3 coding sequence is TGTGCCAGTAGCCCACTGACAGGGAGGAACGAGCAGTACTTC. The whole variable domain, filled in from reference TRBV19 and TRBJ2-7, reads DGGITQSPKYLFRKEGQNVTLSCEQNLNHDAMYWYRQDPGQGLRLIYYSQIVNDFQKGDIAEGYSVSREKKESFPLTVTSAQKNPTAFYLCASSPLTGRNEQYFGPGTRLTVT.

The chain links TRBV6-6 to TRBJ2-2, with TRBD2 identical over 8 bases. V lost 6 bases, J lost 6 bases, and 0 bases stayed unmatched. CDR1 and CDR2 from the germline V gene are MNHNY and SVGAGI (reference sequence). The CDR3 runs to 12 residues. In DNA, the CDR3 is TGTGCCAGCAGGCGGGAGGCCGGGGAGCTGTTTTTT. Its translation: CASRREAGELFF.

The rearrangement uses TRBV7-9 and TRBJ1-2; D is uncertain. Trimming removed 6 bases at V and 2 bases at J, with 7 bases between. The germline V gene encodes CDR1 SEHNR and CDR2 FQNEAQ (reference sequence). This CDR3 contains 12 residues. CDR3 in amino acids: CASSQDNYGYTF. The DNA for the CDR3 is TGTGCCAGCAGTCAAGACAACTATGGCTACACCTTC.

This clone was picked up one time. V and J are TRBV10-1 and TRBJ2-7; 8 bases are shared with TRBD1. V dropped 5 bases and J dropped 1; count of bases not matched to a gene: 1. Per the germline V gene, CDR1 is WNHNN and CDR2 is SYGVQD (reference sequence). The CDR3 runs 13 residues. As DNA, the CDR3 is TGCGCCAGCAGTCAGGGGGCTTCCTACGAGCAGTACTTC. Translated: CASSQGASYEQYF.

J is TRBJ2-7 and V is TRBV15; 7 bases are a match to TRBD1. The trim removed 0 bases at V and 0 bases at J, leaving 8 bases unmatched. The CDR3 contains 17 residues. Germline V gives CDR1 LNHNV, CDR2 YYDKDF (reference sequence). CDR3 bases: TGTGCCACCAGCAGAGAAAACAGGGGCCGGAGCTCCTACGAGCAGTACTTC. Translation: CATSRENRGRSSYEQYF.

This clone has just a few counts. Within the sample, other DNA sequences also encode this same CDR3. The rearrangement uses TRBV7-9 and TRBJ2-5; unclear D gene. The CDR3 is made up of 11 amino acids. Trimming removed 5 bases at V and 4 bases at J, with 5 bases between. Germline CDR1 reads SEHNR; CDR2 reads FQNEAQ (reference sequence). In DNA form, the CDR3 reads TGTGCCAGCAGCCCCGGAGAGACCCAGTACTTC. Encoded protein: CASSPGETQYF.

About this clone: Different DNA sequences within this sample yield the same CDR3. CDR3 bases: TGTGCCAGCAGCTTAGGCGTCTCCTACGAGCAGTACTTC. This encodes CASSLGVSYEQYF. The chain uses TRBV7-2 and TRBJ2-7; D not resolved. This CDR3 region has 13 residues. CDR1 is SGHTA, CDR2 FQGNSA, per germline. The ends were cut back, 1 base at V and 0 bases at J, with 4 bases in the middle.

This clone appeared once. The V call is TRBV4-2, the J call TRBJ1-2; D possibly corresponds to TRBD1 (5 bases). Germline assignment: CDR1 LGHNA and CDR2 YNFKEQ. The CDR3 runs 16 residues. With 4 bases removed from V and 0 bases from J, the gap between germline ends came to 15 bases. The DNA of the CDR3 is TGTGCCAGCAGCCTACCGACAGCCCTGGCTAACTATGGCTACACCTTC. Its translation: CASSLPTALANYGYTF.